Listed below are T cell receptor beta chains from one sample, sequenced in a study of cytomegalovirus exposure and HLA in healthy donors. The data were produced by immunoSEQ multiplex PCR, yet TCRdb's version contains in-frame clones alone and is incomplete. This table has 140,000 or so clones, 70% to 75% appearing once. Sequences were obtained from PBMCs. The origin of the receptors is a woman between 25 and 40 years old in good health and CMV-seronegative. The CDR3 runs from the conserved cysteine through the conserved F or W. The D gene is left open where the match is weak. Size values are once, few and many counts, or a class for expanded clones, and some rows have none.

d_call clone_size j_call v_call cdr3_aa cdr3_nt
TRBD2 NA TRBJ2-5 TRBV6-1 CASTLGGWETQYF TGTGCCAGCACGTTGGGAGGGTGGGAGACCCAGTACTTC
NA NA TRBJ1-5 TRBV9 CASSVDGGPGQPQHF TGTGCCAGCAGCGTAGACGGGGGGCCGGGGCAGCCCCAGCATTTT
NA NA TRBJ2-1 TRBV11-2 CASSLGGEVYNEQFF TGTGCCAGCAGCTTAGGCGGGGAAGTTTACAATGAGCAGTTCTTC
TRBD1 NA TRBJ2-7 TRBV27 CASSSPGTGTHEQYF TGTGCCAGCAGTTCCCCCGGGACAGGGACGCACGAGCAGTACTTC
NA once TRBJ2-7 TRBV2 CASRDTQYRSSYEQYF TGTGCCAGCAGGGACACGCAATACAGAAGCTCCTACGAGCAGTACTTC
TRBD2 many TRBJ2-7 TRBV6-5 CASTGLAGAEYEQYF TGTGCCAGCACTGGACTAGCGGGAGCGGAGTACGAGCAGTACTTC
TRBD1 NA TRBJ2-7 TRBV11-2 CASSLMDRTYEQYF TGTGCCAGCAGCTTAATGGACAGGACCTACGAGCAGTACTTC
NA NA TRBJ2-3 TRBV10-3 CAISESGGRADTQYF TGTGCCATCAGTGAGTCGGGGGGTAGGGCAGATACGCAGTATTTT
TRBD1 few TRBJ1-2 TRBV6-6 CASSYSDRETF TGTGCCAGCAGTTATTCCGACAGGGAAACCTTC
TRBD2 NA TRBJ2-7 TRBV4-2 CASSQDGAGDYTYEQYF TGTGCCAGCAGCCAAGATGGCGCGGGGGATTATACCTACGAGCAGTACTTC
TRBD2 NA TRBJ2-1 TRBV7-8 CASSPVTSGTGEQFF TGTGCCAGCAGCCCAGTCACTAGCGGGACGGGTGAGCAGTTCTTC
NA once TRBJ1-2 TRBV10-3 CAIRFAASYGYTF TGTGCCATTCGGTTCGCGGCGTCCTATGGCTACACCTTC
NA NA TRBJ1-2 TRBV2 CASSEEGKLDTF TGTGCCAGCAGTGAAGAGGGAAAACTAGACACCTTC
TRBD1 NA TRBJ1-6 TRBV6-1 CASSGGTDNSPLHF TGTGCCAGCAGTGGGGGGACAGATAATTCACCCCTCCACTTT
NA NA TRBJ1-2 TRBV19 CASSIVEGAYGYTF TGTGCCAGTAGTATAGTTGAGGGCGCCTATGGCTACACCTTC
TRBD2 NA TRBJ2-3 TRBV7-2 CASSLGSSGSADTQYF TGTGCCAGCAGCTTAGGATCGAGCGGGAGCGCGGATACGCAGTATTTT
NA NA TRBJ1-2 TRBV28 CASSLGNRVGGYTF TGTGCCAGCAGTTTAGGTAACAGGGTAGGAGGCTACACCTTC
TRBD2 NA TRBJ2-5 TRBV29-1 CSVVGGVGETQYF TGCAGCGTTGTGGGAGGGGTAGGGGAGACCCAGTACTTC
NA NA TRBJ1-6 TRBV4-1 CASSYQGTGGDSPLHF TGCGCCAGCAGCTACCAAGGGACTGGGGGGGATTCACCCCTCCACTTT
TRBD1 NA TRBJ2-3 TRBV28 CASSENRGGTDTQYF TGTGCCAGCAGCGAAAACAGGGGCGGCACAGATACGCAGTATTTT
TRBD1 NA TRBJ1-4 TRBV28 CASSPGDRRGEKLFF TGTGCCAGCAGTCCCGGGGACAGAAGGGGTGAAAAACTGTTTTTT
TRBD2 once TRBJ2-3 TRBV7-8 CASSLVAGEGTDTQYF TGTGCCAGCAGCTTAGTCGCGGGGGAGGGCACAGATACGCAGTATTTT
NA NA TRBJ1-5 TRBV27 CASNSGGSNQPQHF TGTGCCAGCAACTCAGGAGGGAGCAATCAGCCCCAGCATTTT
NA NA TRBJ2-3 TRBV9 CASSSSAGMSTDTQYF TGTGCCAGCAGCTCTAGCGCAGGGATGAGCACAGATACGCAGTATTTT
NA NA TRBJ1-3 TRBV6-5 CASSYVRATSGNTIYF TGTGCCAGCAGTTACGTCAGGGCAACCTCTGGAAACACCATATATTTT
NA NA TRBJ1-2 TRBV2 CASSRETYGYTF TGTGCCAGCAGCCGGGAGACCTATGGCTACACCTTC
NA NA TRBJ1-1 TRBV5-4 CASSLGGQGLEAFF TGTGCCAGCAGCTTGGGGGGGCAGGGTCTCGAAGCTTTCTTT
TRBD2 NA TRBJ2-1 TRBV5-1 CASRPSGGHNEQFF TGCGCCAGCAGACCGAGCGGGGGCCACAATGAGCAGTTCTTC
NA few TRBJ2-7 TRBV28 CASSPPHYEQYF TGTGCCAGCAGTCCCCCCCACTACGAGCAGTACTTC